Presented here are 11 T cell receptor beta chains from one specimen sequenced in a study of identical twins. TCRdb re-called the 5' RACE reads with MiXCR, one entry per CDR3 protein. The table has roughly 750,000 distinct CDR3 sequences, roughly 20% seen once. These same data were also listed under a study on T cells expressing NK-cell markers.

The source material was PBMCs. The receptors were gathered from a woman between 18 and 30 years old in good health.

The CDR3 sequence is CASRPYRHEQVYGYTF. DNA for the CDR3: TGTGCCAGCAGACCCTACAGGCACGAGCAGGTCTATGGCTACACCTTC. The chain combines TRBV12-3 or TRBV12-4 with TRBJ1-2; D is possibly TRBD1 (5 bases). This CDR3 comprises 16 residues. The V gene lost 6 bases and the J gene lost 4 bases, with 21 bases spanning the gap.

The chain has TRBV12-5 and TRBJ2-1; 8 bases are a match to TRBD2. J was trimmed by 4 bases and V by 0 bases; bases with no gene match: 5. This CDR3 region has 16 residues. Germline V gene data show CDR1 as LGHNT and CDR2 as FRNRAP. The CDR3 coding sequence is TGTGCTAGTGGTTTGGTAACCAGCGGGGGTTACAATGAGCAGTTCTTC. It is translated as CASGLVTSGGYNEQFF.

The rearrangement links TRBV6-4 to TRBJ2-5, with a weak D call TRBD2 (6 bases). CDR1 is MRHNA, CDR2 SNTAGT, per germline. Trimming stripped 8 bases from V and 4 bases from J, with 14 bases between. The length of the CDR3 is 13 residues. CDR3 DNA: TGTGCCAGCGCGCCCGTGGGGGGAGAGACCCAGTACTTC. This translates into CASAPVGGETQYF.

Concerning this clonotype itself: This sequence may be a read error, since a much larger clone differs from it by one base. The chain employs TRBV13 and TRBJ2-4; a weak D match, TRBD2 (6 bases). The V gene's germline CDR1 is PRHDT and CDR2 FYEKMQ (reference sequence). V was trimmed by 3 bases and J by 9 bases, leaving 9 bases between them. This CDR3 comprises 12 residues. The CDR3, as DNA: TGTGCCAGCAGCTTTGGGGGAGGCATTCAGTACTTC. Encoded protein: CASSFGGGIQYF.

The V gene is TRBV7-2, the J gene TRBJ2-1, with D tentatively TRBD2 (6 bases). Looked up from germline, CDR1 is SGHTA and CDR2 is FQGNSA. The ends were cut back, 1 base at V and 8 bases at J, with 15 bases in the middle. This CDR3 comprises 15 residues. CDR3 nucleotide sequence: TGTGCCAGCAGCTTAGTAGTGGCCGGGAGACATGAGCAGTTCTTC. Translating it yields CASSLVVAGRHEQFF.

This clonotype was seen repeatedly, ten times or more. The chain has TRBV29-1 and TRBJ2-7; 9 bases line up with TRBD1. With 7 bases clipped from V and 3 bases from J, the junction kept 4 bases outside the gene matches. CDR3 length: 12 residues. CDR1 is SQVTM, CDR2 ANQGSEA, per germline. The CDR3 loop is CSAKDRGYEQYF. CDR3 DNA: TGCAGCGCGAAGGACAGGGGCTACGAGCAGTACTTC.

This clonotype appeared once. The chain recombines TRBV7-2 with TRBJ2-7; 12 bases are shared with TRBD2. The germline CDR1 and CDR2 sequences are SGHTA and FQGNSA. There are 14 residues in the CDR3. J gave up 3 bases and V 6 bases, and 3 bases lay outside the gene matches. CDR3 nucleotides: TGTGCCAGCAGGTGGACTAGCGGGGTCTACGAGCAGTACTTC. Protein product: CASRWTSGVYEQYF.

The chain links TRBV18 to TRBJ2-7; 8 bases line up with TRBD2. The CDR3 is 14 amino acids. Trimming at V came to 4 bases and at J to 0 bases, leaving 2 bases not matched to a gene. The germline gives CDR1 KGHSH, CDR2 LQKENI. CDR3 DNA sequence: TGTGCCAGCTCACGGAGCGGGGGCTCCTACGAGCAGTACTTC. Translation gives CASSRSGGSYEQYF.

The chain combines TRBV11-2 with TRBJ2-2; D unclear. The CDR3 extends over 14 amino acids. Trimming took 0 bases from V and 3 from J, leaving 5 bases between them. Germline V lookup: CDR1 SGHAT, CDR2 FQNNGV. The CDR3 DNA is TGTGCCAGCAGCTTAGACCGGGACACCGGGGAGCTGTTTTTT. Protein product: CASSLDRDTGELFF.

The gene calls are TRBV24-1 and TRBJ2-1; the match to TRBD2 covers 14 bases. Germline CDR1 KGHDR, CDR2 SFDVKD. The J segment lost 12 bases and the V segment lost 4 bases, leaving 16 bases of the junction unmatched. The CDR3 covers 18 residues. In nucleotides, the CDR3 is TGTGCCACCAGTGACCGCGTGACTAGCGGGAGGGCCATTCAGGCGCAGTTCTTC. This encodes CATSDRVTSGRAIQAQFF.

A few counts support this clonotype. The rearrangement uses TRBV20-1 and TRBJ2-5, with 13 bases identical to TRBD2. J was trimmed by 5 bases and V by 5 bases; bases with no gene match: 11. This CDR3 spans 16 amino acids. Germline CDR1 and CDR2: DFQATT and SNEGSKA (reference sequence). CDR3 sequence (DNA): TGCAGTGCTTTTTGGACTAGCGGGGGCCCCGATGAGACCCAGTACTTC. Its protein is CSAFWTSGGPDETQYF.